The 16 T cell receptor beta chains reported below all come from one sample, sequenced in a study of identical twins. TCRdb re-analysed the 5' RACE reads in MiXCR, keeping a single row per CDR3 protein. This table has about 300,000 distinct CDR3 sequences, 10% to 15% appearing once. This same sample was also part of a study on yellow fever vaccine responses in identical twins.

The source material was CD8+ T cells sorted from blood. Every receptor here comes from a woman aged 18-29 years in good health.

The chain is built from TRBV7-9 and TRBJ2-1; TRBD2 matches 10 bases. After removal of 3 bases from V and 0 bases from J, the junction contained 5 bases not matched to a gene. There are 17 residues in the CDR3. Germline CDR1 SEHNR, CDR2 FQNEAQ (reference sequence). This chain's CDR3 is CASSLGSSGSSYNEQFF. As DNA, the CDR3 is TGTGCCAGCAGCTTGGGGTCTAGCGGGAGCTCCTACAATGAGCAGTTCTTC.

Only a few counts were recorded for this clonotype. DNA of the CDR3: TGTGCCAGCTTTAGCGGGAGTTACGAGCAGTACTTC. Encoded protein: CASFSGSYEQYF. The rearrangement uses TRBV2 and TRBJ2-7; the match to TRBD2 covers 9 bases. CDR1 is SNHLY, CDR2 FYNNEI, per germline. Trimming took 8 bases from V and 4 from J; bases not matched to a gene: 3. The CDR3 is 12 amino acids.

The rearrangement links TRBV10-1 to TRBJ2-7; D may match TRBD1 or TRBD2 (5 bases each). Germline lookup yields CDR1 WNHNN and CDR2 SYGVQD (reference sequence). The CDR3 is 14 amino acids. Deletions cut 1 base from V and 4 bases from J, with 11 bases between. The CDR3 nucleotides read TGCGCCAGCAGTGAGTGGGGGAATCCGTACGAGCAGTACTTC. Its translation is CASSEWGNPYEQYF.

This chain connects TRBV6-1 to TRBJ1-5; D not certain. The CDR3 length is 16 residues. V lost 0 bases and J 0 bases, leaving 9 bases between the germline ends. Germline V lookup: CDR1 MNHNS, CDR2 SASEGT. The CDR3 here is CASSEARGHSNQPQHF. Written as DNA, the CDR3 is TGTGCCAGCAGTGAAGCGCGTGGCCATAGCAATCAGCCCCAGCATTTT.

This clonotype was seen a few times. The chain recombines TRBV4-1 with TRBJ2-2; 10 positions match TRBD2. The CDR3 has 18 residues. V lost 2 bases and J lost 4; bases outside the gene matches: 10. Germline loops: CDR1 MGHRA, CDR2 YSYEKL. The DNA of the CDR3 is TGCGCCAGCAGCCAATGGGAGCTAGCGGGAGCCTTCACCGGGGAGCTGTTTTTT. Residues: CASSQWELAGAFTGELFF.

This clonotype came up a few times. J is TRBJ2-3 and V is TRBV4-2, with TRBD2 as a possible D gene (6 bases). CDR3 length equals 16 residues. Deletions cut 0 bases from V and 5 bases from J, with 15 bases between. Germline CDR1 is LGHNA and CDR2 is YNFKEQ. CDR3 in amino acids: CASSQDPGGSGDTQYF. Written as DNA, the CDR3 is TGTGCCAGCAGCCAAGATCCTGGGGGTAGCGGAGATACGCAGTATTTT.

This clonotype has just one count. CDR3 nucleotides: TGTGCCACCAGTGATTTAGTTCAAGAGACCCAGTACTTC. It encodes CATSDLVQETQYF. J is TRBJ2-5 and V is TRBV24-1; D unclear. Deletions cut 1 base from V and 2 bases from J, with 4 bases between. CDR1 and CDR2 from the germline V gene are KGHDR and SFDVKD. The CDR3 runs to 13 residues.

V and J are TRBV28 and TRBJ2-7; 7 bases line up with TRBD1. CDR3 length: 15 amino acids. Germline assignment: CDR1 MDHEN and CDR2 SYDVKM. After removal of 7 bases from V and 2 bases from J, the junction contained 11 bases not matched to a gene. The chain's CDR3 is CASTPGTELTYEQYV. The CDR3 DNA reads as TGTGCCAGCACCCCGGGGACAGAGCTTACCTACGAGCAGTACGTC.

The chain joins TRBV27 to TRBJ2-2; TRBD1 agrees at 8 bases. V trimming: 6 bases; J trimming: 10 bases; junction bases outside the gene matches: 13. Per germline, CDR1 MNHEY and CDR2 SMNVEV (reference sequence). The CDR3 is 15 amino acids. The CDR3 protein is CASRNGQGGLMELFF. The CDR3 region has the DNA TGTGCCAGCAGGAATGGACAGGGTGGATTGATGGAGCTGTTTTTT.

This clonotype was observed a few times. The genes are TRBV7-9 and TRBJ2-1; the D is unclear. Germline V gives CDR1 SEHNR, CDR2 FQNEAQ (reference sequence). The CDR3 has 14 amino acids. V shed 7 bases and J shed 9 bases, with 19 bases lying between them. CDR3 bases: TGTGCCAGCATTGGGAATGGCCCATTATCTGAGCAGTTCTTC. Amino acid sequence: CASIGNGPLSEQFF. The variable domain in full, with the rest retrieved from reference TRBV7-9 and TRBJ2-1, is DTGVSQNPRHKITKRGQNVTFRCDPISEHNRLYWYRQTLGQGPEFLTYFQNEAQLEKSRLLSDRFSAERPKGSFSTLEIQRTEQGDSAMYLCASIGNGPLSEQFFGPGTRLTVL.

The rearrangement uses TRBV7-6 and TRBJ2-1, with 8 bases fitting TRBD2. Germline V gene lookup returns CDR1 SGHVS and CDR2 FNYEAQ. This CDR3 contains 21 residues. V was clipped by 4 bases and J by 0 bases; unmatched bases: 20. The CDR3 nucleotides are TGTGCCAGCAGCTCGAAAGATCCACTAGCGGCTACCTCAAGCTCCTACAATGAGCAGTTCTTC. It codes for CASSSKDPLAATSSSYNEQFF. Variable domain in full (rest from reference TRBV7-6 and TRBJ2-1): GAGVSQSPRYKVTKRGQDVALRCDPISGHVSLYWYRQALGQGPEFLTYFNYEAQQDKSGLPNDRFSAERPEGSISTLTIQRTEQRDSAMYRCASSSKDPLAATSSSYNEQFFGPGTRLTVL.

This chain links TRBV7-8 with TRBJ2-5; the D gene is possibly TRBD2 (6 bases). Germline-derived CDR1 and CDR2 are SGHVS and FQNEAQ. The ends were cut back, 1 base at V and 4 bases at J, with 10 bases in the middle. The CDR3 spans 14 residues. In DNA form, the CDR3 reads TGTGCCAGCAGCTTAGAGACTAGTATAGAGACCCAGTACTTC. It is translated as CASSLETSIETQYF.

In its sample, this clonotype was seen many times. CDR3 sequence: CASSVVGSGIDEQFF. CDR3 sequence (DNA): TGTGCCAGCAGCGTAGTTGGTAGCGGGATCGATGAGCAGTTCTTC. The chain links TRBV9 to TRBJ2-1, with 8 bases identical to TRBD2. Per the germline V gene, CDR1 is SGDLS and CDR2 is YYNGEE. CDR3 length equals 15 residues. The junction had 7 bases not matched to a gene; V was cut back by 0 bases and J by 8 bases.

Many counts were recorded for this clonotype. V gene TRBV12-3 or TRBV12-4 combines with J gene TRBJ2-1; perhaps TRBD1 as D (6 bases). Trimming stripped 10 bases from V and 6 bases from J, with 7 bases between. The CDR3 extends over 10 amino acids. CDR3 in amino acids: CATGVNEQFF. DNA for the CDR3: TGTGCCACAGGGGTCAATGAGCAGTTCTTC.

This clonotype has only a few counts. The CDR3 here is CASTLRNPDRQRFGETQYF. CDR3 DNA: TGTGCCAGCACCCTCCGAAATCCTGACAGGCAGAGGTTCGGAGAGACCCAGTACTTC. V and J are TRBV6-2 or TRBV6-3 and TRBJ2-5; D may be TRBD1 (6 bases). Germline-derived CDR1 and CDR2 are MNHEY and SVGEGT. The CDR3 contains 19 residues. Trimming shortened V by 7 bases and J by 4 bases, and 31 bases separated the two germline ends.

The chain recombines TRBV28 with TRBJ2-2; D gene ambiguous. With 2 bases removed from V and 0 bases from J, the gap between germline ends came to 10 bases. CDR1 is MDHEN, CDR2 SYDVKM, per germline. CDR3 length: 16 residues. Written as DNA, the CDR3 is TGTGCCAGCAGTTTAAGTAGGTATACGAACACCGGGGAGCTGTTTTTT. Protein sequence: CASSLSRYTNTGELFF.